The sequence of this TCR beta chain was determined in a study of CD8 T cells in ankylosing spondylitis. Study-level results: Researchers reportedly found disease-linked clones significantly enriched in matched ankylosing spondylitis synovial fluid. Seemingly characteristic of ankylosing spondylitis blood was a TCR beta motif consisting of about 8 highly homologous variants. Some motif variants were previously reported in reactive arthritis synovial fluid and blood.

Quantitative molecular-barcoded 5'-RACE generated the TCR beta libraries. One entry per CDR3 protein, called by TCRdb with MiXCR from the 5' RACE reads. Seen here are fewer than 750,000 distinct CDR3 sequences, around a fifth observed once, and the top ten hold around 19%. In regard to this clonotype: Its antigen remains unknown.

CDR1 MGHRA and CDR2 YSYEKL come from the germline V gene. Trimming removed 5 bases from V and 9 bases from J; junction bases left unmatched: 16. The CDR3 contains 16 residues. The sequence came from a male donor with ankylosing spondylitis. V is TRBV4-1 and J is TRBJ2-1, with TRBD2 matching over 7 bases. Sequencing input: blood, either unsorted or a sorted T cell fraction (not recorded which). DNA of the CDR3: TGCGCCAGCAGCGAGAATCAAGCGGGACTCGGGATTGAGCAGTTCTTC. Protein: CASSENQAGLGIEQFF.